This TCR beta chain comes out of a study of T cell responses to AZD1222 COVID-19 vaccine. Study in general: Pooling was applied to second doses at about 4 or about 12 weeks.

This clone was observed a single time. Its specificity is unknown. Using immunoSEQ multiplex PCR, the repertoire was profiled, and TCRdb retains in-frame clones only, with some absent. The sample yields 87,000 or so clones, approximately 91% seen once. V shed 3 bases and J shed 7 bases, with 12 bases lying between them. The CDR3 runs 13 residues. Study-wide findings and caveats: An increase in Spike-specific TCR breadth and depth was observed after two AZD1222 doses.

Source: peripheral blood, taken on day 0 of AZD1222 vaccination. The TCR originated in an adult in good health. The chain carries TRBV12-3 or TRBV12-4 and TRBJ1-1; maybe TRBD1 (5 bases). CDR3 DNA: TGTGCCAGCAGTTTCGGGGGGGTGAGTGAAGCTTTCTTT. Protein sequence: CASSFGGVSEAFF.